This T cell receptor (beta chain) was sequenced during a study of blood T cell repertoires in COVID-19. Study as a whole: The origin of the acute and convalescent COVID-19 samples was the United States, Italy and Spain.

The table came from immunoSEQ multiplex PCR; TCRdb's copy has only in-frame clones and leaves some out. The sample shows a few hundred thousand clones, around 90% of them seen only once. CDR3 length equals 17 residues. The germline CDR1 and CDR2 sequences are SGHNT and YENEEA. V dropped 5 bases and J dropped 0; count of bases not matched to a gene: 9. The sequence came from a woman aged 45-59 years with COVID-19, enrolled during active disease. The chain is built from TRBV11-3 and TRBJ1-2; TRBD1 agrees at 10 bases. The sequenced sample was peripheral blood. CDR3 residues: CASSPGQGLEANYGYTF. The CDR3 DNA sequence: TGTGCCAGCAGCCCGGGACAGGGGCTCGAAGCTAACTATGGCTACACCTTC.